This TCR beta chain was recorded in a study of cytomegalovirus exposure and HLA in healthy donors. The junction had 4 bases not matched to a gene; V was cut back by 4 bases and J by 6 bases. CDR3 length equals 15 residues. Looked up from germline, CDR1 is MGHDK and CDR2 is SYGVNS. PCR was performed using 60 Vbeta and 13 Jbeta primers. TCRdb keeps only in-frame clones here, not all; method: immunoSEQ multiplex PCR. This table has around 120,000 clones, roughly 84% appearing once. The sample was PBMCs. This clonotype originated in a man in his forties or fifties in good health and CMV-seronegative. The rearrangement links TRBV25-1 to TRBJ2-1; 12 bases map to TRBD2. The CDR3 DNA follows: TGTGCCAGCAGTGCCCCGGGACTAGCGGGCAATGAGCAGTTCTTC. This gives the protein CASSAPGLAGNEQFF.